These 32 T cell receptor beta chains share one sample of origin, sequenced in a study of T cell responses to AZD1222 COVID-19 vaccine. Repertoires were generated with immunoSEQ multiplex PCR, while TCRdb's copy carries only in-frame clones and drops some. The sample includes about 160,000 clones, approximately 92% of them seen just once. The sequencing used peripheral blood, collected 28 days after the second AZD1222 dose. The source is an adult who received the AZD1222 COVID-19 vaccine.

The chain recombines TRBV4-3 with TRBJ1-4, with 7 bases lining up with TRBD1. This CDR3 comprises 15 residues. V trimming: 0 bases; J trimming: 8 bases; junction bases outside the gene matches: 6. Germline lookup yields CDR1 LGHNA and CDR2 YSLEER. This chain's CDR3 is CASSQERQGGEKLFF. The CDR3 DNA follows: TGCGCCAGCAGCCAAGAGCGGCAGGGGGGAGAAAAACTGTTTTTT.

The V call is TRBV5-4, the J call TRBJ1-4; tentatively, D is TRBD1 (5 bases). Germline CDR1 SGHNT, CDR2 YYREEE (reference sequence). The length of the CDR3 is 14 residues. V lost 0 bases, J lost 6 bases, and 9 bases lay in between. The CDR3, as DNA: TGTGCCAGCAGCTTGGGACAGCGGGATGAAAAACTGTTTTTT. Residues: CASSLGQRDEKLFF.

The chain has TRBV24-1 and TRBJ1-5; tentative D call: TRBD1 (5 bases). The ends were cut back, 3 bases at V and 3 bases at J, with 17 bases in the middle. The germline gives CDR1 KGHDR, CDR2 SFDVKD. The CDR3 extends over 17 amino acids. DNA of the CDR3: TGTGCCACCAGTGATCCTCACCGGGACGAAACCAATCAGCCCCAGCATTTT. Amino acid sequence: CATSDPHRDETNQPQHF.

The gene calls are TRBV5-1 and TRBJ1-4; 9 nucleotides align to TRBD1. Germline V CDR1 and CDR2: SGHRS, YFSETQ. CDR3 size: 15 residues. Unmatched junction bases numbered 3, after V lost 0 bases and J lost 6 bases. CDR3 loop: CASSLVGQGDEKLFF. CDR3 DNA sequence: TGCGCCAGCAGCTTGGTGGGACAGGGTGATGAAAAACTGTTTTTT.

The rearrangement joins TRBV12-5 to TRBJ2-1, with D unresolved. The CDR3 contains 14 residues. The ends were cut back, 1 base at V and 2 bases at J, with 6 bases in the middle. CDR1 LGHNT and CDR2 FRNRAP come from the germline V gene. The CDR3 nucleotides read TGTGCTAGTGGTTTGGGCAGTACCTACAATGAGCAGTTCTTC. This gives the protein CASGLGSTYNEQFF.

This clone was seen a few times. The J gene is TRBJ2-1, the V gene TRBV4-1, with 9 bases identical to TRBD2. Germline lookup yields CDR1 MGHRA and CDR2 YSYEKL. Losses at the gene ends were 3 bases for V and 2 bases for J; bases not matched to a gene: 5. The CDR3 loop spans 16 amino acids. DNA for the CDR3: TGCGCCAGCAGCCAGGGTAGCGGGAGCACCTACAATGAGCAGTTCTTC. Its protein is CASSQGSGSTYNEQFF.

The V and J genes are TRBV5-1 and TRBJ2-3, with 7 bases matching TRBD2. Germline assignment: CDR1 SGHRS and CDR2 YFSETQ. V shed 0 bases and J 6 bases; nucleotides not matched to a gene: 4. This CDR3 contains 14 residues. The CDR3 loop reads CASSLEREADTQYF. The CDR3 nucleotides read TGCGCCAGCAGCTTGGAACGGGAGGCGGATACGCAGTATTTT.

This clone was counted once. The V and J genes are TRBV28 and TRBJ2-7; no reliable D call. With 6 bases removed from V and 2 bases from J, the gap between germline ends came to 14 bases. The CDR3 is 14 amino acids. CDR1 MDHEN and CDR2 SYDVKM come from the germline V gene. The CDR3: CASSPPGATYEQYF. CDR3 nucleotide sequence: TGTGCCAGCAGCCCCCCCGGCGCAACCTACGAGCAGTACTTC.

J is TRBJ1-2 and V is TRBV10-3; TRBD1 matches at 7 bases. With 9 bases clipped from V and 2 bases from J, the junction kept 3 bases outside the gene matches. Germline V gene data show CDR1 as ENHRY and CDR2 as SYGVKD. This CDR3 is 12 amino acids long. The CDR3, as DNA: TGTGCCATAGGGACAGCCAACTATGGCTACACCTTC. Encoded protein: CAIGTANYGYTF.

The chain employs TRBV12-3 or TRBV12-4 and TRBJ1-1; D ambiguous. The CDR3 consists of 13 residues. V was trimmed by 7 bases and J by 3 bases, leaving 12 bases between them. DNA of the CDR3: TGTGCCAGCATTGGGGTTGTGGACACTGAAGCTTTCTTT. It specifies CASIGVVDTEAFF.

The chain employs TRBV28 and TRBJ1-4; D is unclear. V lost 1 base, J lost 8 bases, and 8 bases lay in between. The germline CDR1 and CDR2 sequences are MDHEN and SYDVKM. The CDR3 spans 13 residues. The CDR3, as DNA: TGTGCCAGCAGTTTATTCCCCCCGGAAAAACTGTTTTTT. Translated, it gives CASSLFPPEKLFF. The variable domain in full, with the rest retrieved from reference TRBV28 and TRBJ1-4, is DVKVTQSSRYLVKRTGEKVFLECVQDMDHENMFWYRQDPGLGLRLIYFSYDVKMKEKGDIPEGYSVSREKKERFSLILESASTNQTSMYLCASSLFPPEKLFFGSGTQLSVL.

This chain joins TRBV7-9 and TRBJ2-3; perhaps TRBD1 as D (6 bases). V was trimmed by 5 bases and J by 4 bases, leaving 10 bases between them. This CDR3 contains 13 residues. Germline V gene data show CDR1 as SEHNR and CDR2 as FQNEAQ (reference sequence). CDR3 sequence: CASSTTGPDTQYF. CDR3 nucleotides: TGTGCCAGCAGCACTACAGGGCCAGATACGCAGTATTTT.

The CDR3 sequence is CASSLGQSAGNTIYF. CDR3 bases: TGCGCCAGCAGCTTGGGACAGAGTGCTGGAAACACCATATATTTT. The chain combines TRBV5-1 with TRBJ1-3, with D possibly TRBD1 on 5 matching bases. The length of the CDR3 is 15 residues. From germline, CDR1 is SGHRS and CDR2 YFSETQ. V was trimmed by 0 bases and J by 2 bases, leaving 9 bases between them.

The chain recombines TRBV4-3 with TRBJ2-7; no clear D gene. From germline, CDR1 is LGHNA and CDR2 YSLEER. Between the trimmed V and J ends, which lost 0 bases and 3 bases, there was a span of 6 bases. The CDR3 runs 13 residues. CDR3 amino acids: CASSQDGDYEQYF. In DNA, the CDR3 is TGCGCCAGCAGCCAAGATGGCGACTACGAGCAGTACTTC.

The chain recombines TRBV10-1 with TRBJ1-1; TRBD1 matches 7 bases. Per the germline V gene, CDR1 is WNHNN and CDR2 is SYGVQD (reference sequence). Trimming removed 3 bases from V and 5 bases from J; junction bases left unmatched: 9. This CDR3 comprises 15 residues. CDR3 sequence (DNA): TGCGCCAGCAGTGAAACGATATCAGGGGGGACTGAAGCTTTCTTT. This sequence encodes CASSETISGGTEAFF.

This clone was counted once. The CDR3 nucleotides are TGTGCCACCAGTGGTGATGCGGGACAGGGAATCTATGGCTACACCTTC. This translates into CATSGDAGQGIYGYTF. The V call is TRBV24-1, the J call TRBJ1-2, with TRBD1 identical over 9 bases. V was pared by 5 bases and J by 4 bases, with 10 bases of the junction left unmatched. Germline assignment: CDR1 KGHDR and CDR2 SFDVKD. The CDR3 extends over 16 amino acids.

The CDR3 coding sequence is TGCAGCGTTGTAGCGGGGTACTACGAGCAGTACTTC. This encodes CSVVAGYYEQYF. The chain employs TRBV29-1 and TRBJ2-7, with 8 bases fitting TRBD2. The germline V gene encodes CDR1 SQVTM and CDR2 ANQGSEA. Losses at the gene ends were 4 bases for V and 3 bases for J; bases not matched to a gene: 2. This CDR3 has 12 residues.

The rearrangement joins TRBV5-1 to TRBJ1-2; D gene uncertain. CDR1 is SGHRS and CDR2 is YFSETQ in the germline V gene. The V end lost 6 bases, the J end lost 2 bases, and 23 bases lay between the germline ends. CDR3 length equals 17 residues. In DNA form, the CDR3 reads TGCGCCAGCACCGATCTTAGCGGAGGGCAGTTCAACTATGGCTACACCTTC. Translation: CASTDLSGGQFNYGYTF.

The J gene is TRBJ2-3, the V gene TRBV6-5; D perhaps matches TRBD1 (6 bases). Germline lookup yields CDR1 MNHEY and CDR2 SVGAGI. Trimming took 6 bases from V and 2 from J, leaving 15 bases between them. The CDR3 runs to 15 residues. The CDR3 reads CASRTGTSFTDTQYF. In nucleotides, the CDR3 is TGTGCCAGCAGGACCGGGACAAGCTTCACAGATACGCAGTATTTT.

The genes are TRBV2 and TRBJ2-1, with 7 bases identical to TRBD2. Trimming cost V 6 bases and J 0 bases; bases outside gene matches: 8. This CDR3 has 16 residues. Germline V gene data show CDR1 as SNHLY and CDR2 as FYNNEI. The CDR3 protein is CASRSLRGGSYNEQFF. The CDR3 DNA is TGTGCCAGCAGGTCCCTCCGCGGGGGCTCCTACAATGAGCAGTTCTTC.

A word on this clone: This sample also contains other DNA sequences that code for the same CDR3. The V gene is TRBV5-1, the J gene TRBJ1-2; 12 bases are shared with TRBD1. This CDR3 is built from 14 residues. Germline trimming cut 4 bases from V and 6 bases from J; bases unmatched to any gene: 4. CDR1 SGHRS and CDR2 YFSETQ come from the germline V gene. CDR3 bases: TGCGCCAGCAGCCCGGGACAGGGGGCGGATGGCTACACCTTC. Translated: CASSPGQGADGYTF. Full variable domain (outside the CDR3, taken from reference TRBV5-1 and TRBJ1-2): KAGVTQTPRYLIKTRGQQVTLSCSPISGHRSVSWYQQTPGQGLQFLFEYFSETQRNKGNFPGRFSGRQFSNSRSEMNVSTLELGDSALYLCASSPGQGADGYTFGSGTRLTVV.

The V call is TRBV27, the J call TRBJ2-7; 8 bases map to TRBD1. V lost 6 bases and J lost 3; bases outside the gene matches: 7. This CDR3 is 14 amino acids long. CDR1 is MNHEY and CDR2 is SMNVEV in the germline V gene (reference sequence). CDR3 protein: CASRGRTGYYEQYF. Written as DNA, the CDR3 is TGTGCCAGCAGGGGCCGGACAGGGTACTACGAGCAGTACTTC.

This clone was seen only once. The chain links TRBV19 to TRBJ2-3, with TRBD2 as a possible D gene (6 bases). This CDR3 contains 15 residues. Germline CDR1 LNHDA, CDR2 SQIVND (reference sequence). V gave up 3 bases and J gave up 5 bases, with 15 bases separating them. The CDR3 here is CASSILGGTQDTQYF. As DNA, the CDR3 is TGTGCCAGTAGTATTTTGGGGGGTACTCAAGATACGCAGTATTTT.

V is TRBV12-3 or TRBV12-4 and J is TRBJ1-2; D may be TRBD1 (6 bases). With 6 bases removed from V and 7 bases from J, the gap between germline ends came to 9 bases. This CDR3 has 11 residues. CDR3 protein: CASRQGGGYTF. CDR3 nucleotides: TGTGCCAGCAGACAGGGTGGTGGCTACACCTTC.

This sequence joins TRBV6-5 and TRBJ1-1; D might be TRBD1 (6 bases). The V gene's germline CDR1 is MNHEY and CDR2 SVGAGI. The CDR3 covers 12 residues. The V and J ends lost 6 bases and 4 bases respectively, with 9 bases between them. CDR3 region: CASSKGGTEAFF. CDR3 nucleotides: TGTGCCAGCAGCAAGGGGGGCACTGAAGCTTTCTTT.

The genes are TRBV11-3 and TRBJ2-5; D possibly corresponds to TRBD1 (6 bases). The germline V gene has CDR1 SGHNT and CDR2 YENEEA. The CDR3 loop spans 14 amino acids. V shed 1 base and J shed 2 bases, with 8 bases lying between them. The DNA for the CDR3 is TGTGCCAGCAGCTTAGTAAGGGGGCAAGAGACCCAGTACTTC. Amino acids: CASSLVRGQETQYF.

The V gene is TRBV29-1, the J gene TRBJ2-6, with D tentatively TRBD1 (7 bases). The CDR3 length is 17 residues. V was pared by 7 bases and J by 0 bases, with 19 bases between. Germline V lookup: CDR1 SQVTM, CDR2 ANQGSEA. This chain's CDR3 is CSALTGDSHSGANVLTF. The CDR3 DNA reads TGCAGCGCCCTTACGGGGGACAGCCACTCTGGGGCCAACGTCCTGACTTTC.

The genes are TRBV11-3 and TRBJ2-7; TRBD2 is a possible D gene (5 bases). The germline CDR1 and CDR2 sequences are SGHNT and YENEEA. V lost 2 bases, J lost 0 bases, and 8 bases lay in between. CDR3 size: 14 residues. In DNA form, the CDR3 reads TGTGCCAGCAGCTTAACCGGGGACTCCTACGAGCAGTACTTC. As protein: CASSLTGDSYEQYF.

With respect to this clone: Other DNA sequences in the sample encode the same CDR3. This sequence joins TRBV3-1 (or the pseudogene TRBV3-2) and TRBJ2-3; D is uncertain. The CDR3 has 14 amino acids. Germline CDR1 reads LGHDT; CDR2 reads YNNKEL (reference sequence). V was pared by 1 base and J by 1 base, with 6 bases between. This chain's CDR3 is CASSQVSGTDTQYF. In DNA, the CDR3 is TGTGCCAGCAGCCAAGTTTCGGGCACAGATACGCAGTATTTT.

This clone was counted once. The chain links TRBV28 to TRBJ2-2; D might be TRBD1 or TRBD2, each matching 6 bases. The CDR3 sequence is 17 residues long. Trimming removed 6 bases from V and 1 base from J, with 18 bases in between. The germline CDR1 and CDR2 sequences are MDHEN and SYDVKM. CDR3 amino acids: CASSRGGRFLNTGELFF. DNA for the CDR3: TGTGCCAGCAGCCGAGGGGGGAGATTCCTGAACACCGGGGAGCTGTTTTTT. The full variable domain, its missing parts supplied by reference TRBV28 and TRBJ2-2, is DVKVTQSSRYLVKRTGEKVFLECVQDMDHENMFWYRQDPGLGLRLIYFSYDVKMKEKGDIPEGYSVSREKKERFSLILESASTNQTSMYLCASSRGGRFLNTGELFFGEGSRLTVL.

The chain joins TRBV19 to TRBJ2-1, with 7 bases matching TRBD2. V dropped 6 bases and J dropped 4; count of bases not matched to a gene: 12. The CDR3 has 16 residues. CDR1 LNHDA and CDR2 SQIVND come from the germline V gene (reference sequence). CDR3 residues: CASSDGLVVSYNEQFF. The CDR3 nucleotides read TGTGCCAGTAGCGACGGACTAGTGGTTTCTTACAATGAGCAGTTCTTC.

The chain joins TRBV28 to TRBJ2-7; 11 bases match TRBD2. Germline V CDR1 and CDR2: MDHEN, SYDVKM. The CDR3 spans 13 residues. Losses at the gene ends were 7 bases for V and 4 bases for J; bases not matched to a gene: 3. The CDR3 bases are TGTGCCAGCACGTCTAGCGGGAGGTACGAGCAGTACTTC. Residues: CASTSSGRYEQYF.